This T cell receptor beta chain came from a study of blood T cells in healthy people across ages. Sample-barcoded 5' priming and a J-beta primer mix drove a second PCR of roughly 6 to 12 cycles. One entry per CDR3 protein results from TCRdb running MiXCR on the 5' RACE reads. The data contain approximately 1,700,000 distinct CDR3 sequences, about two fifths of them singletons. Trimming left V 7 bases short and J 7 bases short, with 20 bases between. Germline V gene data show CDR1 as DFQATT and CDR2 as SNEGSKA (reference sequence). The CDR3 totals 13 residues. The chain uses TRBV20-1 and TRBJ2-7; TRBD1 or TRBD2 may be the D gene (5 bases each). The sequenced material came from blood. This TCR derives from a human donor in good health. CDR3 coding DNA: TGCAGTGGTACACCCGGGGCTTACAATGAGCAGTACTTC. This codes for CSGTPGAYNEQYF.